This T cell receptor beta chain originates from a study of monozygotic twins with inflammatory bowel disease. Study conclusions and caveats: Immunosuppressive treatment differences may have increased patient repertoire variability. It was in IBD patients that TCRbeta diversity (inverse Simpson) was lower than in healthy co-twins.

The CDR3 is 17 residues long. Germline lookup yields CDR1 SEHNR and CDR2 FQNEAQ (reference sequence). Donors each contributed one blood sample measuring under 3 ml. A note on this clonotype: The antigen is not known.

Using eight separate reactions per sample, the authors generated cDNA. TCRdb reprocessed the 5' RACE reads, with one entry per CDR3 protein and no DNA. This table lists about 450,000 distinct CDR3 sequences. This receptor was taken from a human donor with ulcerative colitis or Crohn's disease, or a healthy co-twin of an affected twin (not recorded which). The rearrangement joins TRBV7-9 to TRBJ2-2; no DNA is available, so the TRBD1 call from TCRdb remains unchecked. Material for sequencing was blood. This CDR3 reads CASRHTLVEGPTGELFF. The full variable domain, completed using reference TRBV7-9 and TRBJ2-2, is DTGVSQNPRHKITKRGQNVTFRCDPISEHNRLYWYRQTLGQGPEFLTYFQNEAQLEKSRLLSDRFSAERPKGSFSTLEIQRTEQGDSAMYLCASRHTLVEGPTGELFFGEGSRLTVL.